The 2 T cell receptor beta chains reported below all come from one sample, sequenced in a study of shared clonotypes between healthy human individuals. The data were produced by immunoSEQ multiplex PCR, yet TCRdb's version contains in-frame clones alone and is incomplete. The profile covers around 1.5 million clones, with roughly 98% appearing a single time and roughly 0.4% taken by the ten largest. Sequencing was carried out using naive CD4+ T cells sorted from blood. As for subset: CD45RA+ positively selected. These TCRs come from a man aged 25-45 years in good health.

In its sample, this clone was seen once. The CDR3 region is CASSSTGTANEKLFF. The CDR3 bases are TGTGCCAGCAGCTCAACCGGGACAGCTAATGAAAAACTGTTTTTT. This rearrangement joins TRBV9 to TRBJ1-4; 7 nucleotides line up with TRBD1. The V gene end was trimmed by 4 bases and the J gene end by 3 bases; junction bases not matched to a gene: 6. CDR1 and CDR2 from the germline V gene are SGDLS and YYNGEE. The CDR3 covers 15 residues. The variable domain in full, with the rest retrieved from reference TRBV9 and TRBJ1-4, is DSGVTQTPKHLITATGQRVTLRCSPRSGDLSVYWYQQSLDQGLQFLIQYYNGEERAKGNILERFSAQQFPDLHSELNLSSLELGDSALYFCASSSTGTANEKLFFGSGTQLSVL.

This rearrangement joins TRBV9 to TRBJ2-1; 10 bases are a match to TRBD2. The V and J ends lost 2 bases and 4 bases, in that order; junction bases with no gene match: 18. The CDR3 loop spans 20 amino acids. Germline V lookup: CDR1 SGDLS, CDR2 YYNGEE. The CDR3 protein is CASSVGTEISGRRIYNEQFF. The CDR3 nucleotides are TGTGCCAGCAGCGTCGGCACGGAAATTAGCGGGAGGAGGATTTACAATGAGCAGTTCTTC. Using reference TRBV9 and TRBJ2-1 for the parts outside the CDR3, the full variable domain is DSGVTQTPKHLITATGQRVTLRCSPRSGDLSVYWYQQSLDQGLQFLIQYYNGEERAKGNILERFSAQQFPDLHSELNLSSLELGDSALYFCASSVGTEISGRRIYNEQFFGPGTRLTVL.